One and the same sample provided the 24 T cell receptor beta chains below, sequenced in a study of cytomegalovirus exposure and HLA in healthy donors. The study ran its PCR with 60 Vbeta and 13 Jbeta primers. The protocol was immunoSEQ multiplex PCR, while the TCRdb copy is restricted to in-frame clones and leaves out a portion. The sample shows under 150,000 clones, 65% to 90% of them seen only once. Material: PBMCs. These receptors were collected from a man over 45 in good health and CMV-seronegative.

A note on this clone: In the same sample, other DNA sequences code for this CDR3. The chain carries TRBV9 and TRBJ1-5; no clear D. Germline V gives CDR1 SGDLS, CDR2 YYNGEE. This CDR3 spans 13 amino acids. V was shortened by 2 bases and J by 4 bases, with 7 bases between the two germline ends. The chain's CDR3 is CASSVGSNQPQHF. The CDR3 bases are TGTGCCAGCAGCGTGGGCAGTAATCAGCCCCAGCATTTT.

The CDR3 reads CASSLDRDGGYTF. CDR3 coding DNA: TGTGCCAGCAGCTTGGACAGGGACGGCGGCTACACCTTC. This rearrangement joins TRBV5-4 to TRBJ1-2; TRBD1 might be the D (6 bases). V shed 0 bases and J shed 8 bases, with 11 bases lying between them. The CDR3 extends over 13 amino acids. Germline CDR1 SGHNT, CDR2 YYREEE (reference sequence). Drawing the rest from reference TRBV5-4 and TRBJ1-2, the complete variable domain is ETGVTQSPTHLIKTRGQQVTLRCSSQSGHNTVSWYQQALGQGPQFIFQYYREEENGRGNFPPRFSGLQFPNYSSELNVNALELDDSALYLCASSLDRDGGYTFGSGTRLTVV.

This clone appeared a few times. The rearrangement links TRBV7-6 to TRBJ2-1, with D perhaps matching TRBD1 (6 bases). V was clipped by 5 bases and J by 5 bases, with 16 bases between them. Germline V lookup: CDR1 SGHVS, CDR2 FNYEAQ. This CDR3 spans 15 amino acids. The CDR3, as DNA: TGTGCCAGCAGCCACAGGGCAGTAATGGACAATGAGCAGTTCTTC. Its protein product is CASSHRAVMDNEQFF.

The chain recombines TRBV5-1 with TRBJ2-3; 9 nucleotides align to TRBD1. V trimming: 3 bases; J trimming: 0 bases; junction bases outside the gene matches: 5. The CDR3 sequence is 16 residues long. CDR1 SGHRS and CDR2 YFSETQ come from the germline V gene. The CDR3 DNA sequence: TGCGCCAGCAGCTGGACAGGGGCCTCCAGCACAGATACGCAGTATTTT. Amino acids: CASSWTGASSTDTQYF.

Points on this clone: One end of the junction does not line up with germline, which may come from a read error. Other DNA sequences within the sample encode an identical CDR3. This chain uses TRBV10-3 with TRBJ2-7, with TRBD1 matching over 8 bases. This CDR3 has 16 amino acids. In germline, CDR1 is ENHRY, CDR2 SYGVKD. CDR3 in DNA: TGTGCCATTAGTGAGTCAGGACAGGGAGCCCACTACGAGCAGTACTTC. It specifies CAISESGQGAHYEQYF.

The chain couples TRBV2 to TRBJ2-1, with TRBD2 identical over 9 bases. The CDR3 has 14 residues. The V gene's germline CDR1 is SNHLY and CDR2 FYNNEI. V lost 9 bases to trimming and J lost 0 bases; unmatched junction nucleotides: 3. This chain's CDR3 is CARSGGNSYNEQFF. The CDR3 DNA reads TGTGCCAGAAGCGGGGGGAACTCCTACAATGAGCAGTTCTTC.

The chain recombines TRBV15 with TRBJ1-1; 11 bases align to TRBD1. The CDR3 spans 16 residues. J was trimmed by 3 bases and V by 1 base; bases with no gene match: 4. The germline gives CDR1 LNHNV, CDR2 YYDKDF (reference sequence). DNA of the CDR3: TGTGCCACCAGCAGAGGGGGGACAGGGGGATACACTGAAGCTTTCTTT. Protein: CATSRGGTGGYTEAFF.

V and J are TRBV11-2 and TRBJ1-1; TRBD1 matches at 7 bases. J gave up 3 bases and V 5 bases, and 9 bases lay outside the gene matches. The CDR3 spans 15 residues. Germline V gene sequence: CDR1 SGHAT, CDR2 FQNNGV. The CDR3 DNA is TGTGCCAGCAGCCCCCCCGCAGGGGGATACACTGAAGCTTTCTTT. Translated, it gives CASSPPAGGYTEAFF.

The gene calls are TRBV19 and TRBJ1-2; 8 positions match TRBD1. Germline CDR1 reads LNHDA; CDR2 reads SQIVND (reference sequence). This CDR3 comprises 17 residues. V shed 5 bases, J shed 3 bases, and the junction held 14 bases outside the gene matches. CDR3 DNA sequence: TGTGCCAGTAGTTTCTTACCTCGGACAGGGCGGGACTATGGCTACACCTTC. This gives the protein CASSFLPRTGRDYGYTF. Filled out from reference TRBV19 and TRBJ1-2, the complete variable domain reads DGGITQSPKYLFRKEGQNVTLSCEQNLNHDAMYWYRQDPGQGLRLIYYSQIVNDFQKGDIAEGYSVSREKKESFPLTVTSAQKNPTAFYLCASSFLPRTGRDYGYTFGSGTRLTVV.

The rearrangement links TRBV7-3 to TRBJ2-7, with TRBD2 matching 8 bases. Germline V gene sequence: CDR1 SGHTA, CDR2 FQGTGA. The junction had 11 bases not matched to a gene; V was cut back by 5 bases and J by 5 bases. This CDR3 is 15 amino acids long. CDR3: CASSLTGGGLHEQYF. CDR3 in DNA: TGTGCCAGCAGCCTGACCGGGGGGGGGCTCCACGAGCAGTACTTC.

V usage is TRBV9 and J usage is TRBJ1-2, with D uncertain. From germline, CDR1 is SGDLS and CDR2 YYNGEE. The CDR3 consists of 13 residues. Trimming took 3 bases from V and 8 from J, leaving 14 bases between them. This chain's CDR3 is CASSAIVSVGYTF. The CDR3 DNA reads as TGTGCCAGCAGCGCCATCGTGTCGGTCGGCTACACCTTC.

This chain uses TRBV5-3 with TRBJ2-5; D may be TRBD2 (6 bases). TRBV5-3 is recorded as an ORF, its role being uncertain. The CDR3 length is 13 residues. With 7 bases removed from V and 11 bases from J, the gap between germline ends came to 21 bases. For the CDR3, the DNA is TGTGCCAGATCGGGGGTCTTGGGGATACGACAGTACTTC. Residues: CARSGVLGIRQYF.

This clone appeared once. The chain is built from TRBV9 and TRBJ2-7; D possibly corresponds to TRBD2 (6 bases). CDR3 size: 15 residues. Trimming stripped 4 bases from V and 2 bases from J, with 16 bases between. Germline values: CDR1 SGDLS, CDR2 YYNGEE. CDR3 sequence: CASSPEARGAYEQYF. CDR3 bases: TGTGCCAGCAGCCCCGAGGCGCGGGGCGCCTACGAGCAGTACTTC.

V and J are TRBV11-2 and TRBJ2-4; D is possibly TRBD1 (6 bases). The CDR3 loop spans 17 amino acids. V was cut by 1 base and J by 3 bases, with 16 bases left in between. CDR1 SGHAT and CDR2 FQNNGV come from the germline V gene. The CDR3: CASSLAGRARGKNIQYF. The CDR3 DNA is TGTGCCAGCAGCTTAGCCGGAAGGGCCAGGGGCAAAAACATTCAGTACTTC.

The rearrangement uses TRBV10-3 and TRBJ1-2, with 10 positions matching TRBD1. With 10 bases clipped from V and 6 bases from J, the junction kept 11 bases outside the gene matches. CDR1 and CDR2 from the germline V gene are ENHRY and SYGVKD. This CDR3 is 14 amino acids long. In DNA, the CDR3 is TGTGCCACCGCGGACCGACAGGGGGCGAATGGCTACACCTTC. Amino acids: CATADRQGANGYTF.

The V call is TRBV19, the J call TRBJ2-2; TRBD2 is a possible D gene (7 bases). Trimming removed 4 bases at V and 6 bases at J, with 18 bases between. CDR3 size: 16 residues. Germline V lookup: CDR1 LNHDA, CDR2 SQIVND (reference sequence). The CDR3 coding sequence is TGTGCCAGTAGTACCGGACTAGGGGGGCTGCCCGGGGAGCTGTTTTTT. The encoded protein is CASSTGLGGLPGELFF. Full variable domain (outside the CDR3, taken from reference TRBV19 and TRBJ2-2): DGGITQSPKYLFRKEGQNVTLSCEQNLNHDAMYWYRQDPGQGLRLIYYSQIVNDFQKGDIAEGYSVSREKKESFPLTVTSAQKNPTAFYLCASSTGLGGLPGELFFGEGSRLTVL.

V usage is TRBV30 and J usage is TRBJ2-7, with D perhaps matching TRBD1 (6 bases). The CDR3 covers 14 residues. CDR1 and CDR2 (germline): GTSNPN, SVGIG (reference sequence). Trimming took off 3 bases at V and 3 bases at J, with 15 bases between the two ends. The DNA for the CDR3 is TGTGCCTGGAGCAAGCCGGGACAAGTCTACGAGCAGTACTTC. It yields the protein CAWSKPGQVYEQYF.

The chain couples TRBV7-6 to TRBJ1-5; D call uncertain. Trimming took off 0 bases at V and 3 bases at J, with 3 bases between the two ends. The CDR3 covers 13 residues. Germline V gives CDR1 SGHVS, CDR2 FNYEAQ. This CDR3 reads CASSLASNQPQHF. For the CDR3, the DNA is TGTGCCAGCAGCTTAGCCTCCAATCAGCCCCAGCATTTT.

The J gene is TRBJ1-2, the V gene TRBV2; 7 bases map to TRBD1. V shed 8 bases, J shed 8 bases, and the junction held 5 bases outside the gene matches. Germline V gene sequence: CDR1 SNHLY, CDR2 FYNNEI. The CDR3 length is 11 residues. The CDR3 nucleotides read TGTGCCAGCTGGTACAGGGGCGGCTACACCTTC. This sequence encodes CASWYRGGYTF.

V gene TRBV4-1 combines with J gene TRBJ1-1; D is undetermined. CDR3 size: 14 residues. The germline CDR1 and CDR2 sequences are MGHRA and YSYEKL. The ends were cut back, 4 bases at V and 1 base at J, with 10 bases in the middle. In DNA, the CDR3 is TGCGCCAGCAGCCCCTCGGCAGGGAACACTGAAGCTTTCTTT. Translation gives CASSPSAGNTEAFF.

The V call is TRBV6-1, the J call TRBJ2-7; 9 positions agree with TRBD2. Germline loops: CDR1 MNHNS, CDR2 SASEGT. This CDR3 region has 13 residues. V was clipped by 8 bases and J by 4 bases; unmatched bases: 6. The CDR3 is CASGVSGGYEQYF. CDR3 DNA sequence: TGTGCCAGCGGGGTTAGCGGGGGTTACGAGCAGTACTTC.

The V and J genes are TRBV9 and TRBJ2-3, with D possibly TRBD2 on 6 matching bases. Germline V lookup: CDR1 SGDLS, CDR2 YYNGEE. V was pared by 3 bases and J by 2 bases, with 16 bases between. This CDR3 is 16 amino acids long. CDR3 loop: CASSGGDPNDTDTQYF. The CDR3 coding sequence is TGTGCCAGCAGCGGGGGGGATCCCAACGACACAGATACGCAGTATTTT.

The CDR3 region has the DNA TGTGCCTGGAGTACCGTCTACGAGCAGTACTTC. Protein sequence: CAWSTVYEQYF. The chain combines TRBV30 with TRBJ2-5, with D uncertain. The DNA matches TRBJ2-7 better at its end, which makes the J call doubtful. Germline CDR1 and CDR2: GTSNPN and SVGIG (reference sequence). The length of the CDR3 is 11 residues.

V gene TRBV19 combines with J gene TRBJ2-2; TRBD1 aligns across 7 bases. There are 14 residues in the CDR3. CDR1 and CDR2 (germline): LNHDA, SQIVND (reference sequence). V was clipped by 3 bases and J by 7 bases; unmatched bases: 5. The DNA of the CDR3 is TGTGCCAGTAGTATTCCCGACAGGGTCGGGGAGCTGTTTTTT. It specifies CASSIPDRVGELFF.